This T cell receptor beta chain was captured in a study of liver allograft versus peripheral blood T cells (dated by TCRdb to 2018 to 2021). About the full investigation: T cell receptor repertoires present within transplanted livers were compared with repertoires in the peripheral blood of liver transplant recipients. Here is what the overall study found, with its caveats: The T cell receptor repertoires within liver allografts were reported to be different from the T cell receptor repertoires detected in peripheral blood.

The germline V gene specifies SGHTA as CDR1 and FQGNSA as CDR2. V has 4 bases trimmed and J has 8 bases trimmed; junction bases matching no gene number 6. The CDR3 runs 15 amino acids, cysteine and phenylalanine included. Here the CDR3 DNA is all that survives: 45 bases in frame from base 1. TCRdb records Illumina MiSeq as the sequencer. TCRdb ran its own pipeline on the public reads, namely fastp trimming at Q25 and MiXCR clone calling, and kept in-frame beta chains. Duplicate CDR3 protein sequences are folded into a single record with the most common DNA and genes. The sample yields approximately 16,000 distinct CDR3 sequences; 22% were counted once. The ten largest clonotypes hold 12% of the sample. In its sample, this clonotype comes out as medium-sized (0.01 to 0.1%). Its antigen specificity is not known. Base qualities were left out, and no much larger clone turns up one base away.

The V and J segments used are TRBV7-2 and TRBJ2-6; a stretch of 9 junction bases matches TRBD1. The receptor was derived from a human patient who had a liver transplant. Following a transplant, a fraction of the T cells may be traceable to the graft donor. In nucleotides, the sequence is TGTGCCAGCAGCTCCCGGACAGGGGCCACCAACGTCCTGACTTTC. Its coded protein is CASSSRTGATNVLTF.